This T cell receptor (beta chain) comes out of a study of T cell responses to AZD1222 COVID-19 vaccine. Study observations and caveats: Vaccine-associated CD4 TCRs ranged over spike, dominating at 160-218 and 743-854. Nearly half of unique spike-specific TCRs reportedly avoided B.1.351 and B.1.1.7 mutated regions. Most donors were white British and more were female, and clonal diversity was possibly underestimated. Seropositivity was recorded at baseline in only 6 or 7 AZD1222 recipients.

A note on this clone: Its antigen remains unknown.

The repertoire was sequenced with immunoSEQ multiplex PCR; TCRdb's copy has only in-frame clones and lacks some. The sample records 97,000 or so clones, about 89% being singletons. Germline CDR1 reads MDHEN; CDR2 reads SYDVKM. V lost 8 bases and J lost 8; bases outside the gene matches: 17. This CDR3 spans 16 amino acids. Source: peripheral blood, taken 28 days after the second AZD1222 dose. This clonotype was obtained from an adult who received the AZD1222 COVID-19 vaccine. This chain links TRBV28 with TRBJ2-1, with 8 nucleotides matching TRBD2. This chain's CDR3 is CASGTPGGEGRHEQFF. CDR3 DNA sequence: TGTGCCAGCGGTACCCCCGGGGGGGAGGGCCGACATGAGCAGTTCTTC.